This TCR beta chain was captured in a study of early T cells in non-severe SARS-CoV-2 infection. About the research overall: The sequenced material was bulk RNA from unsorted whole blood, and its chains were unpaired.

Each cDNA molecule carried a unique molecular identifier. TCRdb re-called the 5' RACE reads with MiXCR, one entry per CDR3 protein. The sample includes tens of thousands of distinct CDR3 sequences, under 7.5% of them seen just once. This clonotype was detected many times. CDR1 is MNHEY, CDR2 SVGEGT, per germline. V was cut by 5 bases and J by 6 bases, with 14 bases left in between. The CDR3 runs 14 residues. Sequenced material: whole blood, taken at baseline. This TCR was sampled from an adult who was a healthcare worker with PCR-confirmed SARS-CoV-2 infection or an uninfected control (not recorded which). The V call is TRBV6-2 or TRBV6-3, the J call TRBJ2-1, with D tentatively TRBD1 (5 bases). DNA of the CDR3: TGTGCCAGCAGTCACTTAGGGGAAACCAATGAGCAGTTCTTC. Translation gives CASSHLGETNEQFF.